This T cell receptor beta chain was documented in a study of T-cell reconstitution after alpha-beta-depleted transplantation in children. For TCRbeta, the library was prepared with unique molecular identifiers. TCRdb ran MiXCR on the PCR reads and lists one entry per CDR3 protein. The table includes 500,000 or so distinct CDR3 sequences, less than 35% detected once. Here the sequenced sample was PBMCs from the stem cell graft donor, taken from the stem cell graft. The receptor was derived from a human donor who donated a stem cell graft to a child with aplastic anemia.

The CDR3 protein is CASSHGSSYNEQFF. For the CDR3, the DNA is TGCGCCAGCAGCCACGGAAGCTCCTACAATGAGCAGTTCTTC. This chain uses TRBV4-3 with TRBJ2-1; D is uncertain. The CDR3 consists of 14 residues. Trimming cost V 3 bases and J 0 bases, with 6 bases left between them. CDR1 and CDR2 (germline): LGHNA, YSLEER.